The next 31 T cell receptor beta chains were all read from a single sample in a study of blood T cells in healthy people across ages. Combining a sample-barcoded 5' primer with a J-beta primer mix, a second PCR ran for roughly 7 to 12 cycles. A single record per CDR3 protein comes from TCRdb applying MiXCR to the 5' RACE reads. Among about a million distinct CDR3 sequences, less than 45% were seen once, and the ten largest hold around 13%. Sequenced input: blood. Every receptor here comes from a man aged 18-30 years in good health.

This clonotype was counted a few times. V gene TRBV7-2 combines with J gene TRBJ2-3; possible D gene TRBD2, 6 bases. Germline V lookup: CDR1 SGHTA, CDR2 FQGNSA. Trimming removed 7 bases at V and 2 bases at J, with 13 bases between. This CDR3 contains 14 residues. The CDR3: CASNGEVVTDTQYF. CDR3 nucleotides: TGTGCCAGCAACGGGGAGGTAGTCACAGATACGCAGTATTTT.

J is TRBJ2-6 and V is TRBV7-8, with D uncertain. V was shortened by 1 base and J by 0 bases, with 7 bases between the two germline ends. CDR3 size: 16 residues. CDR1 and CDR2 from the germline V gene are SGHVS and FQNEAQ. As DNA, the CDR3 is TGTGCCAGCAGCTTAGAAGGCTACTCTGGGGCCAACGTCCTGACTTTC. Protein sequence: CASSLEGYSGANVLTF.

This clonotype was counted ten times or more. The chain is built from TRBV29-1 and TRBJ1-5, with no clear D. Germline loops: CDR1 SQVTM, CDR2 ANQGSEA. V shed 4 bases and J shed 2 bases, with 9 bases lying between them. The CDR3 is 13 amino acids. The chain's CDR3 is CSVAEGGNQPQHF. In DNA, the CDR3 is TGCAGCGTTGCGGAGGGCGGCAATCAGCCCCAGCATTTT. Complete variable domain (other parts from reference TRBV29-1 and TRBJ1-5): SAVISQKPSRDICQRGTSLTIQCQVDSQVTMMFWYRQQPGQSLTLIATANQGSEATYESGFVIDKFPISRPNLTFSTLTVSNMSPEDSSIYLCSVAEGGNQPQHFGDGTRLSIL.

The chain recombines TRBV12-3 or TRBV12-4 with TRBJ2-1, with D possibly TRBD2 on 6 matching bases. The DNA end lines up better with TRBJ2-7; the J call may be wrong. The CDR3 loop spans 13 amino acids. The CDR3 DNA is TGTGCCAGCAGTTTCCTACTAGCAGATGAGCAGTACTTC. Its protein is CASSFLLADEQYF.

This clonotype has only a few counts. This rearrangement joins TRBV9 to TRBJ2-2; D remains unclear. The CDR3 contains 13 residues. The germline V gene has CDR1 SGDLS and CDR2 YYNGEE. Trimming cost V 3 bases and J 5 bases, with 8 bases left between them. CDR3 sequence: CASSGDLTGELFF. CDR3 coding DNA: TGTGCCAGCAGCGGCGACCTAACCGGGGAGCTGTTTTTT. Combining the CDR3 with reference TRBV9 and TRBJ2-2 gives the whole variable domain DSGVTQTPKHLITATGQRVTLRCSPRSGDLSVYWYQQSLDQGLQFLIQYYNGEERAKGNILERFSAQQFPDLHSELNLSSLELGDSALYFCASSGDLTGELFFGEGSRLTVL.

The rearrangement uses TRBV9 and TRBJ2-2; D tentatively fits TRBD1 or TRBD2 (5 bases each). Germline assignment: CDR1 SGDLS and CDR2 YYNGEE. The CDR3 runs 17 residues. The ends were cut back, 0 bases at V and 4 bases at J, with 16 bases in the middle. Written as DNA, the CDR3 is TGTGCCAGCAGCGTAGACCCGACCTGGGACCGCACCGGGGAGCTGTTTTTT. As protein: CASSVDPTWDRTGELFF.

This clonotype occurred a few times. The chain joins TRBV11-2 to TRBJ2-1; a weak D match, TRBD2 (6 bases). In germline, CDR1 is SGHAT, CDR2 FQNNGV. Trimming removed 1 base at V and 5 bases at J, with 27 bases between. This CDR3 contains 20 residues. The CDR3 DNA reads as TGTGCCAGCAGCTTAGTTTGGCGGGGACCAACAAGGGACTCGAACAATGAGCAGTTCTTC. Translation gives CASSLVWRGPTRDSNNEQFF. Full variable domain (remainder filled in from reference TRBV11-2 and TRBJ2-1): EAGVAQSPRYKIIEKRQSVAFWCNPISGHATLYWYQQILGQGPKLLIQFQNNGVVDDSQLPKDRFSAERLKGVDSTLKIQPAKLEDSAVYLCASSLVWRGPTRDSNNEQFFGPGTRLTVL.

On this clonotype itself: A much bigger clone sits one base away, suggesting this may be a read error. This chain links TRBV29-1 with TRBJ2-1, with 8 bases lining up with TRBD1. The J call may be mistaken, given a closer DNA end match to TRBJ2-7. Looked up from germline, CDR1 is SQVTM and CDR2 is ANQGSEA. This CDR3 is built from 14 residues. As DNA, the CDR3 is TGCAGCGTTTCAAGTGACAGGGGCTACAATGAGCAGTACTTC. Its translation: CSVSSDRGYNEQYF.

Concerning this clonotype: Sequence at one end of the junction differs from germline and may be a read error. CDR3 amino acids: CANSPNRAGQPQHF. CDR3 in DNA: TGTGCCAACAGCCCCAACAGGGCCGGTCAGCCCCAGCATTTT. J is TRBJ1-5 and V is TRBV3-1, with D perhaps matching TRBD1 (6 bases). This CDR3 is built from 14 residues. The germline V gene has CDR1 LGHDT and CDR2 YNNKEL (reference sequence).

CDR3 in amino acids: CSVTGTLKNTEAFF. The CDR3, as DNA: TGCAGTGTTACCGGGACACTGAAGAACACTGAAGCTTTCTTT. V usage is TRBV20-1 and J usage is TRBJ1-1; D is perhaps TRBD1 (6 bases). V shed 7 bases and J shed 1 base, with 16 bases lying between them. Germline lookup yields CDR1 DFQATT and CDR2 SNEGSKA (reference sequence). This CDR3 spans 14 amino acids.

Only a few counts were recorded for this clonotype. The rearrangement links TRBV20-1 to TRBJ1-5; D is possibly TRBD1 (5 bases). V was shortened by 2 bases and J by 0 bases, with 14 bases between the two germline ends. Germline-derived CDR1 and CDR2 are DFQATT and SNEGSKA (reference sequence). This CDR3 is built from 16 residues. The CDR3 DNA follows: TGCAGTGCTAGACCTACCGACAGTGATAGCAATCAGCCCCAGCATTTT. Amino acids: CSARPTDSDSNQPQHF.

A note on this clonotype: Germline is not matched at one junction end, which may reflect a read error. This chain connects TRBV3-1 to TRBJ2-3; 10 bases map to TRBD2. The CDR3 runs 17 residues. Germline V gene data show CDR1 as LGHDT and CDR2 as YNNKEL (reference sequence). In DNA, the CDR3 is TGTGCCAGCAGCCAAGACCGAGCGGGGGGGCTCACAGATGCGCAGTATTTT. Protein sequence: CASSQDRAGGLTDAQYF.

The chain joins TRBV6-2 or TRBV6-3 to TRBJ2-2, with no clear D. Germline V gene data show CDR1 as MNHEY and CDR2 as SVGEGT. With 5 bases removed from V and 4 bases from J, the gap between germline ends came to 8 bases. This CDR3 comprises 13 residues. The CDR3 reads CASSDAATGELFF. For the CDR3, the DNA is TGTGCCAGCAGTGATGCAGCCACCGGGGAGCTGTTTTTT.

This chain joins TRBV12-3 or TRBV12-4 and TRBJ2-1; D remains unclear. The J call may be in error: the DNA end matches TRBJ2-7 better. CDR3 length equals 15 residues. The CDR3 nucleotides read TGTGCCAGCAGGAAATCGACGGGCTCCTACAATGAGCAGTACTTC. As protein: CASRKSTGSYNEQYF.

On this clonotype itself: One junction end does not reproduce the germline sequence, and a read error may be involved. The chain employs TRBV5-1 and TRBJ2-7; no definite D call. Germline V gene lookup returns CDR1 SGHRS and CDR2 YFSETQ. The CDR3 is 14 residues long. The CDR3 reads CVSSLYGLPYEQYF. As DNA, the CDR3 is TGCGTCAGCAGCTTATACGGGCTTCCCTACGAGCAGTACTTC.

Remarks on this clonotype: A much larger clone differs from this one at a single base, so this may be a read error. The gene calls are TRBV9 and TRBJ1-1; TRBD1 agrees at 7 bases. The germline V gene has CDR1 SGDLS and CDR2 YYNGEE. The CDR3 spans 14 residues. CDR3 in amino acids: CAGSASQGYTEAFF. Here the CDR3 DNA reads TGTGCCGGCAGCGCATCACAGGGGTACACTGAAGCTTTCTTT.

This clonotype was detected only a few times. This chain joins TRBV20-1 and TRBJ2-1, with 10 bases aligning to TRBD1. This CDR3 is 16 amino acids long. J was trimmed by 4 bases and V by 3 bases; bases with no gene match: 9. Germline V lookup: CDR1 DFQATT, CDR2 SNEGSKA (reference sequence). The chain's CDR3 is CSASLLGQGSYNEQFF. The CDR3 nucleotides read TGCAGTGCTAGTCTTCTGGGACAGGGGTCATACAATGAGCAGTTCTTC.

This clonotype was counted only a few times. V gene TRBV7-9 combines with J gene TRBJ2-4, with a possible D match to TRBD1 (5 bases). The J call may not be correct, given that the DNA end is closer to TRBJ2-7. This CDR3 has 14 residues. Germline assignment: CDR1 SEHNR and CDR2 FQNEAQ (reference sequence). The CDR3 DNA is TGTGCCAGCAGCTTAGTAGGGGAATGGGACGAGCAGTACTTC. This sequence encodes CASSLVGEWDEQYF.

This clonotype occurred a few times. The V gene is TRBV5-1, the J gene TRBJ1-5; possibly TRBD1 for D (6 bases). This CDR3 has 15 amino acids. Germline-derived CDR1 and CDR2 are SGHRS and YFSETQ. V was pared by 4 bases and J by 5 bases, with 16 bases between. The CDR3 DNA is TGCGCCAGCAGCCCTACTACAGGGCGGGATCAGCCCCAGCATTTT. It translates to CASSPTTGRDQPQHF.

The chain recombines TRBV6-5 with TRBJ1-1; D gene unclear. The CDR3 loop spans 13 amino acids. Germline loops: CDR1 MNHEY, CDR2 SVGAGI. The V gene lost 6 bases and the J gene lost 3 bases, with 11 bases spanning the gap. This CDR3 reads CASSKRSDTEAFF. The CDR3 DNA is TGTGCCAGCAGCAAAAGGTCGGACACTGAAGCTTTCTTT.

This clonotype was seen more than once but under ten times. The V call is TRBV5-1, the J call TRBJ2-1; a possible D gene is TRBD1 (6 bases). The CDR3 covers 14 residues. Germline V gene lookup returns CDR1 SGHRS and CDR2 YFSETQ. Trimming shortened V by 0 bases and J by 6 bases, and 10 bases separated the two germline ends. The CDR3 spells CASSLEGVSNEQFF. The CDR3 DNA follows: TGCGCCAGCAGCTTGGAGGGGGTAAGCAATGAGCAGTTCTTC.

The J gene is TRBJ2-3, the V gene TRBV7-3; D ambiguous. This CDR3 has 13 amino acids. V dropped 0 bases and J dropped 14 bases, with 15 bases sitting between them. The V gene's germline CDR1 is SGHTA and CDR2 FQGTGA. In nucleotides, the CDR3 is TGTGCCAGCAGCTTAACGGCTAAGGATGCGCGGTATTTT. It translates to CASSLTAKDARYF.

This clonotype was counted only a few times. CDR3 in amino acids: CASSRPSYEQYF. As DNA, the CDR3 is TGTGCCAGCAGCCGACCGTCCTACGAGCAGTACTTC. The chain carries TRBV6-2 or TRBV6-3 and TRBJ2-7; no reliable D call. Germline assignment: CDR1 MNHEY and CDR2 SVGEGT. This CDR3 is 12 amino acids long. V lost 6 bases to trimming and J lost 1 base, with 7 bases between them.

V gene TRBV10-3 combines with J gene TRBJ2-4; the match to TRBD1 covers 8 bases. V lost 2 bases and J lost 13; bases outside the gene matches: 4. Germline V lookup: CDR1 ENHRY, CDR2 SYGVKD. The CDR3 spans 12 residues. The chain's CDR3 is CAISEPRGLQYF. DNA for the CDR3: TGTGCCATCAGTGAGCCCAGGGGGCTCCAGTACTTC.

V is TRBV4-3 and J is TRBJ2-1, with D perhaps being TRBD1 or TRBD2 (5 bases each). The V end lost 4 bases, the J end lost 4 bases, and 17 bases lay between the germline ends. Germline CDR1 LGHNA, CDR2 YSLEER. There are 16 residues in the CDR3. The CDR3 DNA reads TGCGCCAGCAGCCGCACCCGGGACGGAGTATACAATGAGCAGTTCTTC. It encodes CASSRTRDGVYNEQFF.

This clonotype appeared a few times. The chain recombines TRBV5-6 with TRBJ1-1; D remains unclear. Trimming stripped 4 bases from V and 4 bases from J, with 14 bases between. CDR1 and CDR2 from the germline V gene are SGHDT and YYEEEE. The CDR3 runs to 14 residues. CDR3 sequence: CASSLNEELTEAFF. Here the CDR3 DNA reads TGTGCCAGCAGCCTTAATGAGGAGCTCACTGAAGCTTTCTTT.

The chain links TRBV25-1 to TRBJ2-1; D is unresolved. This CDR3 is built from 16 residues. The V end lost 3 bases, the J end lost 0 bases, and 12 bases lay between the germline ends. CDR1 MGHDK and CDR2 SYGVNS come from the germline V gene. DNA of the CDR3: TGTGCCAGCAGTGAGATGAGTTGGAGCTCCTACAATGAGCAGTTCTTC. Translation gives CASSEMSWSSYNEQFF.

About this clonotype itself: This may be a read error: a much more frequent sequence differs by one nucleotide. The chain employs TRBV9 and TRBJ2-5; perhaps TRBD2 as D (6 bases). The DNA end lines up better with TRBJ2-1; the J call may be wrong. This CDR3 has 14 amino acids. Germline CDR1 SGDLS, CDR2 YYNGEE. The CDR3 protein is CASSPTRGEETQFF. The CDR3 DNA sequence: TGTGCCAGCAGCCCCACGCGGGGTGAAGAGACCCAGTTCTTC.

This clonotype was seen a few times. This chain joins TRBV6-6 and TRBJ1-1, with D hard to call. The germline V gene has CDR1 MNHNY and CDR2 SVGAGI (reference sequence). V lost 6 bases to trimming and J lost 2 bases, with 13 bases between them. The CDR3 is 14 amino acids. The CDR3 spells CASRLLERNTEAFF. The DNA for the CDR3 is TGTGCCAGCAGATTACTTGAGCGTAACACTGAAGCTTTCTTT.

The genes are TRBV28 and TRBJ1-1; a weak D match, TRBD1 (5 bases). CDR1 and CDR2 from the germline V gene are MDHEN and SYDVKM. The length of the CDR3 is 13 residues. The V gene lost 4 bases and the J gene lost 6 bases, with 12 bases spanning the gap. The CDR3 reads CASSSGGRSEAFF. The CDR3 DNA sequence: TGTGCCAGCAGTTCTGGGGGTAGGTCTGAAGCTTTCTTT.

Only a few counts were recorded for this clonotype. The chain has TRBV6-5 and TRBJ2-1; D may correspond to TRBD1 or TRBD2 (5 bases each). The CDR3 consists of 15 residues. The germline V gene encodes CDR1 MNHEY and CDR2 SVGAGI. V was trimmed by 5 bases and J by 7 bases, leaving 18 bases between them. The DNA for the CDR3 is TGTGCCAGCAGTCCCACCCTGGGACGGGGAAATGAGCAGTTCTTC. The encoded protein is CASSPTLGRGNEQFF.